The sequence of this T cell receptor beta chain was determined in a study of identical twins. Study-wide results and limits: Models underpredicted monozygotic twin sharing of out-of-frame TCR alpha.

This clonotype has a handful of counts. The antigen is not known. TCRdb fed the 5' RACE reads into MiXCR, producing one record per CDR3 protein. The sample records 1.5 million to 2 million distinct CDR3 sequences, about 31% being singletons. Germline values: CDR1 SGHKS, CDR2 YYEKEE (reference sequence). The CDR3 covers 20 residues. The TCR sequence derives from a newborn girl in good health. Material for sequencing was cord blood. The chain recombines TRBV5-5 with TRBJ2-1; TRBD2 might be the D (5 bases). The DNA end is more similar to TRBJ2-7, so the J call may be wrong. CDR3 DNA: TGTGCCAGCAGCTTGGCGGTAGCCGAATCAATTGCTAGCTCCTACAATGAGCAGTACTTC. This encodes CASSLAVAESIASSYNEQYF.